The rows below give T cell receptor beta chains drawn from one sample of a study of control samples from healthy donors and cancer patients. Libraries were prepared by immunoSEQ multiplex PCR; TCRdb keeps only in-frame clonotypes and omits some of them. The sample includes roughly 180,000 clones, 85% to 95% of them seen just once. The sample comprised blood. All receptors come from a woman between 18 and 29 years old in good health. CDR3s leave out the opening cysteine and the closing phenylalanine or tryptophan. D genes are given only for firm matches.

d_call	v_call	j_call	cdr3_aa
.	TRBV19	TRBJ1-4	ASSPLTAYEKLF
.	TRBV7-2	TRBJ1-2	ASSLAPIEANGYT
.	TRBV6-2/TRBV6-3	TRBJ1-5	ASSYSPEGMRQPQH
TRBD1	TRBV6-5	TRBJ2-3	ASSYSGQGTDTQY
.	TRBV12-3/TRBV12-4	TRBJ2-3	ASSYADTQY
TRBD1	TRBV23-1	TRBJ1-3	ASSPAPTGGSSGNTIY
.	TRBV18	TRBJ1-1	ASLTGGSTEAF
.	TRBV2	TRBJ1-1	ASSQQGNTEAF
.	TRBV19	TRBJ1-3	ASSTRSLSSGNTIY
TRBD1	TRBV3-1/TRBV3-2	TRBJ1-1	ASSRNRGINTEAF
.	TRBV19	TRBJ1-2	ASSTPPEWNGYT
.	TRBV18	TRBJ2-3	ASSLGVSTDTQY
.	TRBV7-7	TRBJ2-3	ASSLTTTAGTQY
TRBD1	TRBV7-2	TRBJ1-5	ASSSYGQVDNQPQH
TRBD1	TRBV28	TRBJ1-2	ASTLDGGTAYGYT
.	TRBV5-1	TRBJ2-7	ASSLVPSTSSGVYEQY
.	TRBV2	TRBJ2-7	ASTWGSSYEQY
.	TRBV28	TRBJ2-5	ASTLLRNSETQY
.	TRBV3-1/TRBV3-2	TRBJ2-3	ASSLTDTQY
TRBD1	TRBV19	TRBJ1-5	ASTAQGSNQPQH
.	TRBV7-9	TRBJ1-3	ASSTYYGEGNTIY
.	TRBV20-1	TRBJ2-7	SASRTETPYEQY
TRBD2	TRBV15	TRBJ2-1	ATSIGLAGGGYEQF
TRBD1	TRBV4-1	TRBJ2-7	ASSLGQGLRGYEQY
.	TRBV28	TRBJ2-1	ASSLSRLGPNEQF
TRBD1	TRBV18	TRBJ1-1	ASSPSSGQRLKAF
.	TRBV11-3	TRBJ1-1	ASSLVSTGPNTEAF
.	TRBV19	TRBJ2-2	ASSGWSPANTGELF
.	TRBV5-4	TRBJ1-4	ASSLGPNPDEKLF